A selection of T cell receptor beta chains follows, all from one sample in a study of cytomegalovirus exposure and HLA in healthy donors. Clones were read by immunoSEQ multiplex PCR, and TCRdb kept only the in-frame ones, dropping some. The data hold about 280,000 clones, with around 89% observed a single time. Sequenced sample: PBMCs. The receptors shown here come from a woman under 30 in good health and CMV-seronegative. Both conserved end residues are part of each CDR3. The D gene is left open where the match is weak.

>TRBV14|TRBD1|TRBJ2-5
TGTGCCAGCAGCCGACAGGGGTTGGGGAAGACCCAGTACTTC
CASSRQGLGKTQYF
>TRBV5-8|.|TRBJ2-1
TGTGCCAGCAGCTTGTACAGCCATGAGCAGTTCTTC
CASSLYSHEQFF
>TRBV29-1|TRBD1|TRBJ2-7
TGCAGCGGGGGGACAGGCTACGAGCAGTACTTC
CSGGTGYEQYF
>TRBV7-2|TRBD2|TRBJ2-7
TGTGCCAGCAGCCCGAGCGGGGGGGCCTACGAGCAGTACTTC
CASSPSGGAYEQYF
>TRBV28|.|TRBJ2-3
TGTGCCAGCAGCCTAACAGTCTCCGTTACGCAGTATTTT
CASSLTVSVTQYF
>TRBV29-1|TRBD1|TRBJ2-3
TGCAGCGTTAGCAGGGGGCGCGCAGATACGCAGTATTTT
CSVSRGRADTQYF
>TRBV28|.|TRBJ2-1
TGTGCCAGCAGTTTTATGGGGGGACCTAACAATGAGCAGTTCTTC
CASSFMGGPNNEQFF
>TRBV7-2|TRBD2|TRBJ2-1
TGTGCCAGCAGCTTACCCACCTTTAGCGGGAGGGTAAATGAGCAGTTCTTC
CASSLPTFSGRVNEQFF
>TRBV6-1|.|TRBJ1-2
TGTGCCAGCAGTGAATTAACGGGAGGCTACACCTTC
CASSELTGGYTF
>TRBV5-1|TRBD2|TRBJ2-1
TGCGCCAGCAGCTTCGAACTAGCGGGGGTGAATGAGCAGTTCTTC
CASSFELAGVNEQFF